This TCR beta chain was observed in a study of blood T cell repertoires in COVID-19. Study-wide background: Whether acute or convalescent, the COVID-19 samples came from the United States, Italy and Spain. The cDNA or gDNA used as material had been derived from T cells, B-cell-depleted T cells, or PBMCs.

This CDR3 comprises 14 residues. Germline V gene sequence: CDR1 MDHEN, CDR2 SYDVKM. Between the trimmed V and J ends, which lost 6 bases and 10 bases, there was a span of 19 bases. In the original processing: Amplification with reference gene primers provided the estimates of nucleated cell counts. The table came from immunoSEQ multiplex PCR; TCRdb's copy has only in-frame clones and leaves some out. V, J and clone size reflect that table, while D and trimming were determined from the DNA. Of 60,000 to 100,000 clones in the sample, 70% to 90% are singletons; the top ten hold roughly 4.4%. Sequencing was carried out using peripheral blood. This clonotype was sampled from a man aged 50 or older with active COVID-19. The gene calls are TRBV28 and TRBJ2-1; no firm D call. DNA of the CDR3: TGTGCCAGCAGAATCCCAGGCCGTGCAGAAGAGCAGTTCTTC. Residues: CASRIPGRAEEQFF.